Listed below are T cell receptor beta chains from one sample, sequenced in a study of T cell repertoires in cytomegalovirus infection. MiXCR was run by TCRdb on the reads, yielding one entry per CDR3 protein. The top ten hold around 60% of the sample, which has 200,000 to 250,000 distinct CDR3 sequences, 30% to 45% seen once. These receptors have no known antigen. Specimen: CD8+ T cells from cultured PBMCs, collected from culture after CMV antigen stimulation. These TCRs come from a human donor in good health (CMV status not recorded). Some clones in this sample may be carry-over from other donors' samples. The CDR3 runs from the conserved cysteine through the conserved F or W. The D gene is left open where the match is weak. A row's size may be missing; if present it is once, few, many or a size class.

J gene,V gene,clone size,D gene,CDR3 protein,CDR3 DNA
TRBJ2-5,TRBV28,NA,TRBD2,CASSLASGGSQETQYF,TGTGCCAGCAGTTTGGCTAGCGGGGGTTCCCAAGAGACCCAGTACTTC
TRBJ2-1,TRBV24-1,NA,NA,CATSETNSDEQFF,TGTGCCACCAGTGAGACAAATAGCGATGAGCAGTTCTTC
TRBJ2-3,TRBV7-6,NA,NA,CASSLAHTDTQYF,TGTGCCAGCAGCTTAGCACACACAGATACGCAGTATTTT
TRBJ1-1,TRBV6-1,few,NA,CASSRTEAAEAFF,TGTGCCAGCAGCCGGACAGAGGCGGCTGAAGCTTTCTTT
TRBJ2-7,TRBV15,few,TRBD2,CATSRERHVSGGSSYEQYF,TGTGCCACCAGCAGGGAGAGGCACGTTAGCGGGGGGAGCTCCTACGAGCAGTACTTC
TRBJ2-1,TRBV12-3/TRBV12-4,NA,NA,CASMDPGHPSYNEQFF,TGTGCCAGCATGGACCCAGGGCACCCATCGTACAATGAGCAGTTCTTC
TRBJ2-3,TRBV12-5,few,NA,CASGSSLADSTDTQYF,TGTGCTAGTGGGTCCTCCTTGGCGGATAGCACAGATACGCAGTATTTT
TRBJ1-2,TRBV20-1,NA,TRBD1,CSARVTRTGYGYTF,TGCAGTGCTAGAGTTACAAGGACAGGATATGGCTACACCTTC
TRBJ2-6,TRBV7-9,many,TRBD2,CASSETLAGDAGANVLTF,TGTGCCAGCAGTGAAACCCTAGCGGGGGACGCTGGGGCCAACGTCCTGACTTTC
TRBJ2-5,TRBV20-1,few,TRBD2,CSARDRLAGVQETQYF,TGCAGTGCTAGAGACCGACTAGCGGGGGTCCAAGAGACCCAGTACTTC